This T cell receptor gamma chain comes out of a study of Vδ1+ human thymocytes. In this sample, this clone turned up once. The target antigen is unknown. Alphabeta T cells were depleted, then CD3+ Vdelta1+ Vdelta2- thymocytes were FACS-sorted. The template was reverse-transcribed extracted RNA. CDR3 amplicons came from multiplex PCR with pooled V-gene forward and constant-region reverse primers. TCRdb repeated clone calling on the multiplex PCR reads with CATT. The sample consists of tens of thousands of gamma-chain clones, 20% to 25% of them appearing once. There are 14 residues in the CDR3. In germline, CDR1 is GITISATS, CDR2 ISYDGTV (reference sequence). V lost 3 bases and J lost 3; bases outside the gene matches: 8. Whole-study results and caveats: Thymic TRG and TRD repertoires appeared highly polyclonal, with Gaussian CDR3 length distributions. TRD repertoires were essentially private, unlike widely shared TRG clonotypes. Unlike peripheral blood Vdelta1+ controls, thymic delta-chain sequences included approximately 21% Vdelta2 and few Vdelta3.

What was sequenced was Vdelta1+ gamma-delta thymocytes from the thymus. The subset is: FACS-sorted CD3+ TCRalphabeta- TCRVdelta1+ TCRVdelta2- thymocytes. The chain employs TRGV9 and TRGJ1 or TRGJ2. The sequence derives from a girl in the first two years of life who had congenital heart surgery. CDR3 DNA sequence: TGTGCCTTGTGGGAGCGGTGGAGTTATTATAAGAAACTCTTT. This sequence encodes CALWERWSYYKKLF.